This paragraph covers one T cell receptor beta chain sequence. The antigen is unknown. The sample comes from a study of OX40 agonist ivuxolimab in advanced cancers. Study background: Head and neck, renal cell, melanoma or hepatocellular carcinoma were the cancers that dose-escalation patients had.

TCRdb keeps only in-frame clones here, not all; method: immunoSEQ multiplex PCR. This sample has about 77,000 clones, with roughly 90% found just once. The trim removed 4 bases at V and 6 bases at J, leaving 12 bases unmatched. In germline, CDR1 is SGHDT, CDR2 YYEEEE. There are 15 residues in the CDR3. Patients were ineligible given autoimmune disease history or systemic immunosuppression. General study results and limits: More expanded clones were found, on average, in CD8+ than in CD4+ T cells. With doses of 0.1-3.0 mg/kg, partial responders showed among the lowest clonal expansion.

The source was CD4+ or CD8+ T cells sorted from blood, collected in a trial of the OX40 agonist ivuxolimab. The TCR sequence derives from an adult with an advanced solid tumor such as melanoma, head and neck, liver or kidney cancer. The chain is built from TRBV5-6 and TRBJ1-2; 7 positions agree with TRBD1. The CDR3 protein is CASSIPGTVSHGYTF. CDR3 sequence (DNA): TGTGCCAGCAGCATCCCCGGGACAGTAAGCCATGGCTACACCTTC.